This entry lists 27 T cell receptor beta chains sequenced from one sample in a study of shared clonotypes between healthy human individuals. Sequenced by immunoSEQ multiplex PCR; TCRdb stores in-frame clones only, minus some. The table includes more than 2 million clones, 90% to 95% detected once. Sequenced input: naive CD4+ T cells sorted from blood. Indicated subset: CD45RA+ positively selected. These receptor sequences come from a man aged 18 to 35 in good health.

The V gene is TRBV18, the J gene TRBJ2-6; a possible D gene is TRBD1 (6 bases). V was shortened by 4 bases and J by 2 bases, with 12 bases between the two germline ends. This CDR3 is 16 amino acids long. The V gene's germline CDR1 is KGHSH and CDR2 LQKENI. The CDR3 loop is CASSLSQGTGANVLTF. CDR3 in DNA: TGTGCCAGCTCACTCTCACAGGGTACTGGGGCCAACGTCCTGACTTTC.

This sequence joins TRBV6-1 and TRBJ1-6; TRBD1 might be the D (6 bases). V lost 8 bases and J lost 7, with 9 bases in between. The germline V gene has CDR1 MNHNS and CDR2 SASEGT. This CDR3 has 12 residues. The CDR3 here is CASGRGNSPLHF. The CDR3 coding sequence is TGTGCCAGCGGCAGGGGAAATTCACCCCTCCACTTT.

About this clone: This specimen includes other DNA sequences encoding the same CDR3. The genes are TRBV5-1 and TRBJ2-3; D is unresolved. Trimming stripped 0 bases from V and 2 bases from J, with 4 bases between. From germline, CDR1 is SGHRS and CDR2 YFSETQ. The CDR3 has 13 residues. The CDR3 protein is CASSLGLTDTQYF. The CDR3, as DNA: TGCGCCAGCAGCTTGGGGCTCACAGATACGCAGTATTTT.

This clone was detected only a few times. Other nucleotide sequences from this sample produce the same CDR3. The chain uses TRBV20-1 and TRBJ2-5, with unresolved D. The CDR3 sequence is 10 residues long. The V and J ends lost 3 bases and 5 bases respectively, with 4 bases between them. Per the germline V gene, CDR1 is DFQATT and CDR2 is SNEGSKA (reference sequence). CDR3 amino acids: CSARGETQYF. CDR3 nucleotides: TGCAGTGCTAGGGGGGAGACCCAGTACTTC.

DNA of the CDR3: TGTGCCAGCTCAAAATCGGGGGTCGATGAGCAGTTCTTC. Its protein product is CASSKSGVDEQFF. The chain is built from TRBV18 and TRBJ2-1; D may be TRBD2 (6 bases). This CDR3 has 13 amino acids. Germline V gives CDR1 KGHSH, CDR2 LQKENI. V was cut by 5 bases and J by 8 bases, with 13 bases left in between. Full variable domain (outside the CDR3, taken from reference TRBV18 and TRBJ2-1): NAGVMQNPRHLVRRRGQEARLRCSPMKGHSHVYWYRQLPEEGLKFMVYLQKENIIDESGMPKERFSAEFPKEGPSILRIQQVVRGDSAAYFCASSKSGVDEQFFGPGTRLTVL.

The chain employs TRBV5-8 and TRBJ1-4; the D is unclear. The CDR3 extends over 12 amino acids. CDR1 and CDR2 (germline): SGHTS, YDEGEE. V was clipped by 2 bases and J by 8 bases, with 7 bases between them. CDR3 amino acids: CASSFDFEKLFF. In DNA, the CDR3 is TGTGCCAGCAGCTTCGACTTCGAAAAACTGTTTTTT.

V and J are TRBV5-4 and TRBJ1-2, with TRBD1 matching 7 bases. Germline CDR1 and CDR2: SGHNT and YYREEE (reference sequence). The CDR3 is made up of 14 amino acids. Trimming cost V 10 bases and J 0 bases; bases outside gene matches: 9. CDR3 residues: CAGQDGAANYGYTF. The CDR3, as DNA: TGTGCCGGACAGGACGGGGCCGCTAACTATGGCTACACCTTC.

This clone was recorded once. The V and J genes are TRBV18 and TRBJ1-2, with D maybe TRBD1 (6 bases). The CDR3 sequence is 16 residues long. Trimming took off 2 bases at V and 4 bases at J, with 17 bases between the two ends. Looked up from germline, CDR1 is KGHSH and CDR2 is LQKENI. Here the CDR3 DNA reads TGTGCCAGCTCACCAGTAACCGGGACAAACCTCTATGGCTACACCTTC. Translated: CASSPVTGTNLYGYTF.

About this clone: The sample has other DNA sequences that encode this CDR3 too. V is TRBV4-1 and J is TRBJ1-4; D not certain. The CDR3 loop spans 12 amino acids. Trimming removed 4 bases from V and 8 bases from J, with 8 bases in between. Germline-derived CDR1 and CDR2 are MGHRA and YSYEKL. The CDR3 nucleotides read TGCGCCAGCAGCCCCCTGGGGGAAAAACTGTTTTTT. Translation: CASSPLGEKLFF.

This chain links TRBV12-5 with TRBJ2-7, with 7 bases aligning to TRBD2. Losses at the gene ends were 1 base for V and 2 bases for J; bases not matched to a gene: 5. The length of the CDR3 is 15 residues. Germline lookup yields CDR1 LGHNT and CDR2 FRNRAP. Written as DNA, the CDR3 is TGTGCTAGTGGTTTGGGTTGGGACTACCCCTACGAGCAGTACTTC. Amino acids: CASGLGWDYPYEQYF.

The chain employs TRBV4-3 and TRBJ2-7; D remains ambiguous. The CDR3 totals 14 residues. The germline V gene encodes CDR1 LGHNA and CDR2 YSLEER. Trimming cost V 3 bases and J 3 bases, with 12 bases left between them. CDR3 coding DNA: TGCGCCAGCAGCCAGTATCCTAAAAACTACGAGCAGTACTTC. It codes for CASSQYPKNYEQYF.

Points on this clone: A read error may be the cause here, since a much bigger clone is one base away. The same CDR3 is also encoded by other DNA sequences in this sample. The CDR3 sequence: CASSSNTGELFF. The CDR3 nucleotides are TGTGCCAGCAGTTCCAACACCGGGGAGCTGTTTTTT. This rearrangement joins TRBV27 to TRBJ2-2; D unclear. Germline CDR1 is MNHEY and CDR2 is SMNVEV (reference sequence). Trimming shortened V by 4 bases and J by 2 bases, and 2 bases separated the two germline ends. This CDR3 is built from 12 residues.

The chain has TRBV25-1 and TRBJ2-5; no clear D. CDR1 is MGHDK, CDR2 SYGVNS, per germline. The CDR3 runs to 15 residues. With 3 bases removed from V and 4 bases from J, the gap between germline ends came to 15 bases. The CDR3 nucleotides read TGTGCCAGCAGTGAGCGTCTAGTGGTAGGAGAGACCCAGTACTTC. It translates to CASSERLVVGETQYF.

V usage is TRBV2 and J usage is TRBJ2-1, with TRBD2 matching 14 bases. Germline V gives CDR1 SNHLY, CDR2 FYNNEI. Losses at the gene ends were 4 bases for V and 7 bases for J; bases not matched to a gene: 6. CDR3 size: 16 residues. In DNA, the CDR3 is TGTGCCAGCAGTGGACCGGGACTAGCGGGAGAAAATGAGCAGTTCTTC. This sequence encodes CASSGPGLAGENEQFF. The full variable domain, completed using reference TRBV2 and TRBJ2-1, is EPEVTQTPSHQVTQMGQEVILRCVPISNHLYFYWYRQILGQKVEFLVSFYNNEISEKSEIFDDQFSVERPDGSNFTLKIRSTKLEDSAMYFCASSGPGLAGENEQFFGPGTRLTVL.

A remark on this clone: Without the conserved terminal phenylalanine or tryptophan, this CDR3 likely stems from a read error. The DNA is left out, because the CDR3 cannot be placed on it with certainty; the CDR3 is given as TCRdb lists it. The chain links TRBV5-1 to TRBJ2-7; the table names TRBD2, a call not compared with the DNA. Germline CDR1 is SGHRS and CDR2 is YFSETQ. The CDR3 is made up of 8 amino acids, end residues included. CDR3 loop: CASSLTAG.

The V call is TRBV7-9, the J call TRBJ2-7; 11 bases match TRBD1. The junction had 4 bases not matched to a gene; V was cut back by 8 bases and J by 7 bases. The CDR3 is 12 residues long. Per germline, CDR1 SEHNR and CDR2 FQNEAQ (reference sequence). The CDR3 loop is CASGQGAGEQYF. The DNA for the CDR3 is TGTGCCAGCGGACAGGGGGCCGGAGAGCAGTACTTC.

V usage is TRBV20-1 and J usage is TRBJ1-1, with TRBD1 identical over 8 bases. V was pared by 0 bases and J by 11 bases, with 2 bases of the junction left unmatched. Germline V gives CDR1 DFQATT, CDR2 SNEGSKA (reference sequence). The length of the CDR3 is 11 residues. CDR3 in DNA: TGCAGTGCTAGAGATCAGGGGGCGGCTTTCTTT. Protein: CSARDQGAAFF.

The rearrangement links TRBV28 to TRBJ2-7; weak D call: TRBD2 (5 bases). The CDR3 spans 15 residues. The ends were cut back, 10 bases at V and 2 bases at J, with 21 bases in the middle. Germline CDR1 MDHEN, CDR2 SYDVKM. CDR3 residues: CATDHEGRTTYEQYF. CDR3 in DNA: TGTGCCACCGACCACGAGGGCAGGACCACCTACGAGCAGTACTTC.

This chain uses TRBV7-2 with TRBJ2-7; D is unresolved. V was cut by 5 bases and J by 0 bases, with 11 bases left in between. The CDR3 spans 14 residues. CDR1 is SGHTA and CDR2 is FQGNSA in the germline V gene. CDR3 region: CASSHFLSSYEQYF. The CDR3 DNA follows: TGTGCCAGCAGCCACTTTCTCAGCTCCTACGAGCAGTACTTC.

This CDR3 reads CASSISTVGSSNQPQHF. The CDR3 DNA reads TGTGCCAGTAGTATCTCTACAGTGGGGTCTAGCAATCAGCCCCAGCATTTT. The rearrangement links TRBV19 to TRBJ1-5; D remains ambiguous. Germline assignment: CDR1 LNHDA and CDR2 SQIVND (reference sequence). V lost 3 bases and J 0 bases, leaving 15 bases between the germline ends. The CDR3 spans 17 residues.

V gene TRBV4-3 combines with J gene TRBJ2-2; no clear D gene. V shed 4 bases and J shed 1 base, with 10 bases lying between them. Germline V gene data show CDR1 as LGHNA and CDR2 as YSLEER. The CDR3 is made up of 15 amino acids. For the CDR3, the DNA is TGCGCCAGCAGCCCGTGGAACAGGAACACCGGGGAGCTGTTTTTT. Translated: CASSPWNRNTGELFF.

Here the CDR3 DNA reads TGTGCCAGTAGCTCAGGGGGTAAGGATGAAAAACTGTTTTTT. Its translation: CASSSGGKDEKLFF. This rearrangement joins TRBV19 to TRBJ1-4; 7 nucleotides agree with TRBD1. The V gene's germline CDR1 is LNHDA and CDR2 SQIVND (reference sequence). The CDR3 length is 14 residues. V was clipped by 6 bases and J by 6 bases; unmatched bases: 7.

This clone appeared once. In DNA form, the CDR3 reads TGTGCCAGCAGCTCCATGGGGGCCTCCTACGAGCAGTACTTC. Protein: CASSSMGASYEQYF. The chain uses TRBV7-9 and TRBJ2-7; tentative D call: TRBD1 (6 bases). The CDR3 sequence is 14 residues long. CDR1 and CDR2 (germline): SEHNR, FQNEAQ (reference sequence). Trimming took 4 bases from V and 0 from J, leaving 10 bases between them. The entire variable domain, with the rest obtained from reference TRBV7-9 and TRBJ2-7, is as follows: DTGVSQNPRHKITKRGQNVTFRCDPISEHNRLYWYRQTLGQGPEFLTYFQNEAQLEKSRLLSDRFSAERPKGSFSTLEIQRTEQGDSAMYLCASSSMGASYEQYFGPGTRLTVT.

V and J are TRBV4-2 and TRBJ2-3; 9 positions match TRBD2. Germline V gene data show CDR1 as LGHNA and CDR2 as YNFKEQ. V gave up 3 bases and J gave up 1 base; unmatched junction bases: 2. CDR3 length: 15 residues. CDR3 bases: TGTGCCAGCAGCCATGGCGGGGGGGGCACAGATACGCAGTATTTT. Translated, it gives CASSHGGGGTDTQYF.

This chain joins TRBV30 and TRBJ2-1; a possible D gene is TRBD2 (6 bases). Per the germline V gene, CDR1 is GTSNPN and CDR2 is SVGIG (reference sequence). V was shortened by 6 bases and J by 1 base, with 13 bases between the two germline ends. CDR3 length: 14 residues. CDR3: CACYMGGSYNEQFF. As DNA, the CDR3 is TGTGCCTGTTACATGGGGGGATCCTACAATGAGCAGTTCTTC.

The CDR3 spells CASSLGSKNIQYF. In DNA, the CDR3 is TGTGCCAGCAGCTTGGGCAGCAAAAACATTCAGTACTTC. The chain has TRBV5-4 and TRBJ2-4; D call uncertain. V was pared by 0 bases and J by 3 bases, with 4 bases between. The CDR3 loop spans 13 amino acids. CDR1 is SGHNT, CDR2 YYREEE, per germline (reference sequence). The variable domain in full, completed from reference TRBV5-4 and TRBJ2-4, reads ETGVTQSPTHLIKTRGQQVTLRCSSQSGHNTVSWYQQALGQGPQFIFQYYREEENGRGNFPPRFSGLQFPNYSSELNVNALELDDSALYLCASSLGSKNIQYFGAGTRLSVL.

This rearrangement joins TRBV21-1 to TRBJ1-5; the table calls TRBD1, which could not be checked here. TRBV21-1 has pseudogene status. The CDR3 is 14 amino acids. DNA of the CDR3: TGTGCCAGCAGCCCCGCACAGGGAGATCAGCCCCAGCATTTT. This translates into CASSPAQGDQPQHF.